This record looks at one T cell receptor (beta chain) sequence and its context. The antigen remains unidentified. The source of the sample is a study of shared clonotypes between healthy human individuals. The overall study: Each donor had three CD4 naive, three CD4 memory, two CD8 naive and one CD8 memory plate.

Trimming removed 3 bases from V and 6 bases from J; junction bases left unmatched: 6. Germline V lookup: CDR1 MNHEY, CDR2 SVGAGI. CDR3 length equals 15 residues. Method: immunoSEQ multiplex PCR; TCRdb's copy keeps in-frame clones and lacks some. The table lists 650,000 to 700,000 clones, 90% of them singletons. Study-wide results and limits: Several donors held 5% to 5.5% of naive CD4 clonotypes in common.

V usage is TRBV6-5 and J usage is TRBJ2-2; 8 nucleotides match TRBD1. Sequencing was carried out using memory CD8+ T cells from PBMCs. Documented subset: CD45RO+ cells pooled with CCR7-negative TemRA cells. The sequence derives from a man aged 18 to 29 in good health. Some clones in this sample may be carry-over from other donors' samples. The CDR3 DNA reads TGTGCCAGCAGTTATTATAGACAGGGGCCCGGGGAGCTGTTTTTT. Translating gives CASSYYRQGPGELFF.